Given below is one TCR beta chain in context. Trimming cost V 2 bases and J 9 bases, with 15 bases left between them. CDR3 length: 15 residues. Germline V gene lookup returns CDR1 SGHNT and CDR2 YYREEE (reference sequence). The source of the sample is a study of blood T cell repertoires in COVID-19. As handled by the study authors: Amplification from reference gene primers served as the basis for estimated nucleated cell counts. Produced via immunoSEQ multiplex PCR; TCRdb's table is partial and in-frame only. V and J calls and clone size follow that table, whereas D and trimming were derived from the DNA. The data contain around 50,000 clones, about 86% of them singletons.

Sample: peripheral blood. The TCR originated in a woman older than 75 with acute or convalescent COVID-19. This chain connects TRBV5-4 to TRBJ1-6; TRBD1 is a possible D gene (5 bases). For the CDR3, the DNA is TGTGCCAGCAGCTTAGGACAATTAGGTGGTTCACCCCTCCACTTT. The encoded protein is CASSLGQLGGSPLHF.